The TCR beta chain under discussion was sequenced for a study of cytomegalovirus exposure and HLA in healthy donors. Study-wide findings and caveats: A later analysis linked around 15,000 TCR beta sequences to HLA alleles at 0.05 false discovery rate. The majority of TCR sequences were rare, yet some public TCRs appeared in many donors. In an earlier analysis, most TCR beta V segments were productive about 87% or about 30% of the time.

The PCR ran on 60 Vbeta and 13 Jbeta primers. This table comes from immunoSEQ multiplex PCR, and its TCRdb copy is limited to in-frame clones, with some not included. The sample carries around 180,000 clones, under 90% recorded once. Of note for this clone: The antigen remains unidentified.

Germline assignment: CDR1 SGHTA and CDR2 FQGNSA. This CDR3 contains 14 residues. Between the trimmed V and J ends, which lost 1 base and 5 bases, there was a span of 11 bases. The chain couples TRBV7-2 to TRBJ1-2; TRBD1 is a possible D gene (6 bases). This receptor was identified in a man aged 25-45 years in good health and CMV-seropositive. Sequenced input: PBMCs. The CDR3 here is CASSLGEGGYGYTF. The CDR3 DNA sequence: TGTGCCAGCAGCTTAGGTGAAGGGGGATATGGCTACACCTTC.